These 25 T cell receptor beta chains were sequenced from one sample in a study of identical twins. A single record per CDR3 protein comes from TCRdb applying MiXCR to the 5' RACE reads. Of about 250,000 distinct CDR3 sequences in the sample, approximately 7.3% were seen once. These same records also appear under a second study, on yellow fever vaccine responses in identical twins.

What was sequenced was CD8+ T cells sorted from blood. The receptors were gathered from a woman aged 18-29 years in good health.

In this sample, this clonotype turned up once. V and J are TRBV9 and TRBJ2-2, with 10 bases matching TRBD1. V gave up 7 bases and J gave up 6 bases; unmatched junction bases: 6. Germline CDR1 is SGDLS and CDR2 is YYNGEE. The CDR3 covers 14 residues. The CDR3 sequence is CASEGQGRPGELFF. CDR3 DNA: TGTGCCAGCGAGGGACAGGGGAGACCCGGGGAGCTGTTTTTT.

This clonotype has ten or more counts. The rearrangement links TRBV5-6 to TRBJ2-7; a weak D match, TRBD1 (6 bases). Trimming took 0 bases from V and 7 from J, leaving 20 bases between them. CDR1 is SGHDT, CDR2 YYEEEE, per germline. This CDR3 is built from 16 residues. The CDR3 DNA is TGTGCCAGCAGCTTGGGAGCCGGGACAACTCCCTTAGAGCAGTACGTC. Translation gives CASSLGAGTTPLEQYV.

This sequence joins TRBV3-1 and TRBJ2-7; unclear D gene. V was clipped by 4 bases and J by 1 base, with 14 bases between them. In germline, CDR1 is LGHDT, CDR2 YNNKEL (reference sequence). The CDR3 covers 15 residues. The DNA for the CDR3 is TGTGCCAGCAGCCCCGTACCCACAGCTTCCTACGAGCAGTACTTC. Protein product: CASSPVPTASYEQYF.

This clonotype was picked up many times. The chain links TRBV6-2 or TRBV6-3 to TRBJ2-1; D may be TRBD2 (5 bases). V was cut by 3 bases and J by 4 bases, with 10 bases left in between. Germline values: CDR1 MNHEY, CDR2 SVGEGT. CDR3 length equals 14 residues. Here the CDR3 DNA reads TGTGCCAGCAGTTATTCCGGGGAATACAATGAGCAGTTCTTC. Its protein is CASSYSGEYNEQFF.

This clonotype was picked up many times. The chain uses TRBV20-1 and TRBJ2-5; tentative D call: TRBD2 (5 bases). The germline V and J ends were trimmed by 3 bases and 1 base, with 12 bases remaining between them. Looked up from germline, CDR1 is DFQATT and CDR2 is SNEGSKA (reference sequence). This CDR3 is built from 14 residues. CDR3 loop: CSASPEGAQETQYF. CDR3 DNA: TGCAGTGCTAGCCCCGAGGGAGCCCAAGAGACCCAGTACTTC.

This clonotype was found many times. V and J are TRBV6-5 and TRBJ2-1; D perhaps matches TRBD2 (5 bases). CDR1 and CDR2 (germline): MNHEY, SVGAGI. The CDR3 loop spans 16 amino acids. Trimming left V 0 bases short and J 0 bases short, with 9 bases between. CDR3 DNA sequence: TGTGCCAGCAGTTACTCGTACGGGAACTCCTACAATGAGCAGTTCTTC. Its translation is CASSYSYGNSYNEQFF.

This clonotype was recorded a few times. The chain has TRBV7-3 and TRBJ2-1; TRBD2 might be the D (6 bases). Germline V lookup: CDR1 SGHTA, CDR2 FQGTGA. V lost 3 bases and J lost 7, with 16 bases in between. This CDR3 spans 15 amino acids. The CDR3: CASSFEAGSSNEQFF. The CDR3 bases are TGTGCCAGCAGCTTCGAGGCGGGAAGTTCGAATGAGCAGTTCTTC. Drawing the rest from reference TRBV7-3 and TRBJ2-1, the complete variable domain is GAGVSQTPSNKVTEKGKYVELRCDPISGHTALYWYRQSLGQGPEFLIYFQGTGAADDSGLPNDRFFAVRPEGSVSTLKIQRTERGDSAVYLCASSFEAGSSNEQFFGPGTRLTVL.

This chain links TRBV15 with TRBJ2-7; 10 bases match TRBD1. The CDR3 sequence is 16 residues long. Per the germline V gene, CDR1 is LNHNV and CDR2 is YYDKDF (reference sequence). The J segment lost 4 bases and the V segment lost 1 base, leaving 7 bases of the junction unmatched. The CDR3 sequence is CATSRVPGQGLYEQYF. CDR3 sequence (DNA): TGTGCCACCAGCAGAGTTCCGGGACAGGGGTTGTACGAGCAGTACTTC.

The chain's CDR3 is CAISDGRETQYF. The CDR3 nucleotides read TGTGCCATCAGCGATGGGCGGGAGACCCAGTACTTC. V and J are TRBV10-3 and TRBJ2-5; no clear D. This CDR3 contains 12 residues. V shed 6 bases and J shed 5 bases, with 10 bases lying between them. Germline-derived CDR1 and CDR2 are ENHRY and SYGVKD.

This clonotype was picked up a small number of times. This chain links TRBV6-5 with TRBJ2-3; 10 nucleotides align to TRBD2. CDR1 MNHEY and CDR2 SVGAGI come from the germline V gene. With 2 bases clipped from V and 2 bases from J, the junction kept 7 bases outside the gene matches. This CDR3 has 17 residues. CDR3 nucleotide sequence: TGTGCCAGCAGTTACCTCCTAGCGGGAGCTACCACAGATACGCAGTATTTT. This codes for CASSYLLAGATTDTQYF.

This clonotype was seen ten or more times. This chain links TRBV20-1 with TRBJ1-6, with 9 nucleotides matching TRBD1. Germline V lookup: CDR1 DFQATT, CDR2 SNEGSKA (reference sequence). This CDR3 has 14 residues. The junction had 6 bases not matched to a gene; V was cut back by 5 bases and J by 7 bases. The CDR3 bases are TGCAGTGCTCAACAGGGGGCGGAAAATTCACCCCTCCACTTT. It specifies CSAQQGAENSPLHF.

The DNA for the CDR3 is TGCAGTGCTAGGGAGGCTATAAATGAAAAACTGTTTTTT. It yields the protein CSAREAINEKLFF. The chain combines TRBV20-1 with TRBJ1-4; D gene ambiguous. V shed 3 bases and J shed 5 bases, with 10 bases lying between them. The CDR3 sequence is 13 residues long. Per the germline V gene, CDR1 is DFQATT and CDR2 is SNEGSKA (reference sequence).

The table lists this clonotype with many counts. CDR3 residues: CASSFPLAGSYNEQFF. The DNA of the CDR3 is TGTGCCAGCAGCTTCCCATTAGCGGGGTCTTACAATGAGCAGTTCTTC. The J gene is TRBJ2-1, the V gene TRBV7-9; TRBD2 agrees at 8 bases. The CDR3 totals 16 residues. CDR1 is SEHNR and CDR2 is FQNEAQ in the germline V gene (reference sequence). Trimming cost V 3 bases and J 4 bases; bases outside gene matches: 8.

This clonotype was seen at least ten times. V is TRBV28 and J is TRBJ2-3; no clear D gene. The CDR3 consists of 10 residues. Germline CDR1 reads MDHEN; CDR2 reads SYDVKM. The CDR3 nucleotides are TGTGTCACACGGGCAGATACGCAGTATTTT. Amino acids: CVTRADTQYF.

This clonotype was detected ten times or more. This chain joins TRBV12-3 or TRBV12-4 and TRBJ1-1; D may be TRBD1 (5 bases). V was trimmed by 0 bases and J by 7 bases, leaving 6 bases between them. This CDR3 has 12 residues. The CDR3 is CASSLAGGEAFF. CDR3 in DNA: TGTGCCAGCAGTTTAGCGGGGGGTGAAGCTTTCTTT.

This chain connects TRBV7-9 to TRBJ2-7; D not certain. Germline values: CDR1 SEHNR, CDR2 FQNEAQ (reference sequence). Trimming removed 5 bases from V and 1 base from J, with 12 bases in between. CDR3 length: 14 amino acids. The CDR3, as DNA: TGTGCCAGCAGCCCCGCCAGGTTTTCCTACGAGCAGTACGTC. This sequence encodes CASSPARFSYEQYV.

As to this clonotype: It may be a read error: a sequence one base away is much more abundant. The rearrangement uses TRBV12-3 or TRBV12-4 and TRBJ2-7; D is unclear. V was shortened by 3 bases and J by 2 bases, with 14 bases between the two germline ends. CDR3 length: 15 amino acids. CDR3 bases: TGTGCCAGCAGTTTGAATGGCGGTAAGCCCTACGAGCAGTACTTC. Its protein is CASSLNGGKPYEQYF.

This clonotype has at least ten counts. The chain joins TRBV6-2 or TRBV6-3 to TRBJ2-2; no clear D. Trimming cost V 4 bases and J 0 bases, with 9 bases left between them. CDR3 length equals 15 residues. The germline V gene has CDR1 MNHEY and CDR2 SVGEGT. As DNA, the CDR3 is TGTGCCAGCAGTTTAGGATTCTCGAACACCGGGGAGCTGTTTTTT. Translation: CASSLGFSNTGELFF.

This clonotype appeared many times. The chain has TRBV11-2 and TRBJ2-7; the D is unclear. Trimming removed 3 bases at V and 3 bases at J, with 12 bases between. The CDR3 runs 14 residues. Germline-derived CDR1 and CDR2 are SGHAT and FQNNGV. The CDR3: CASSFYAWDYEQYV. The CDR3 DNA reads as TGTGCCAGCAGCTTTTACGCATGGGACTACGAGCAGTACGTC.

The chain has TRBV28 and TRBJ2-1; 11 bases agree with TRBD2. Germline V gene sequence: CDR1 MDHEN, CDR2 SYDVKM. This CDR3 has 16 residues. With 5 bases clipped from V and 6 bases from J, the junction kept 9 bases outside the gene matches. The CDR3 sequence is CASSLAGGGLSNEQFF. DNA for the CDR3: TGTGCCAGCAGTCTAGCGGGAGGTGGCCTGAGCAATGAGCAGTTCTTC.

In its sample, this clonotype was seen many times. The chain couples TRBV2 to TRBJ2-5, with 7 bases fitting TRBD2. Losses at the gene ends were 3 bases for V and 4 bases for J; bases not matched to a gene: 20. Per the germline V gene, CDR1 is SNHLY and CDR2 is FYNNEI. This CDR3 has 19 amino acids. This CDR3 reads CASSDIDPLTSERGETQYF. The DNA of the CDR3 is TGTGCCAGCAGTGATATCGACCCACTAACTAGCGAGCGGGGAGAGACCCAGTACTTC.

J is TRBJ2-7 and V is TRBV6-1; D is ambiguous. The V and J ends lost 8 bases and 3 bases respectively, with 17 bases between them. The germline gives CDR1 MNHNS, CDR2 SASEGT. CDR3 length: 14 residues. CDR3 protein: CASQDGQEIYEQYF. The CDR3 DNA reads TGTGCCAGCCAGGACGGGCAGGAGATCTACGAGCAGTACTTC.

Here the CDR3 DNA reads TGCGCCAGCAGCTTGGAGGGCAGGGGGAGTAATTCACCCCTCCACTTT. Its translation: CASSLEGRGSNSPLHF. The rearrangement joins TRBV5-1 to TRBJ1-6, with TRBD1 matching over 7 bases. Trimming at V came to 0 bases and at J to 6 bases, leaving 6 bases not matched to a gene. The CDR3 has 16 residues. Germline V lookup: CDR1 SGHRS, CDR2 YFSETQ.

This clonotype appeared a few times. Written as DNA, the CDR3 is TGCAGCGTTGACTTCGACAGGGGGATGTCGGCGGGGAATGAGCAGTTCTTC. Its translation: CSVDFDRGMSAGNEQFF. This chain joins TRBV29-1 and TRBJ2-1; 9 nucleotides line up with TRBD1. CDR3 size: 17 residues. Germline CDR1 and CDR2: SQVTM and ANQGSEA. The J segment lost 7 bases and the V segment lost 3 bases, leaving 16 bases of the junction unmatched.

This clonotype has at least ten counts. This chain joins TRBV11-2 and TRBJ2-7; D call uncertain. Germline V gene data show CDR1 as SGHAT and CDR2 as FQNNGV. This CDR3 is 14 amino acids long. Trimming removed 3 bases from V and 3 bases from J, with 12 bases in between. CDR3 protein: CASSLALDGYEQYV. The CDR3 DNA reads as TGTGCCAGCAGCTTGGCCCTCGACGGCTACGAGCAGTACGTC.